A selection of T cell receptor beta chains follows, all from one sample in a study of cytotoxic CD8 clonotypes in ibrutinib-treated CLL. TCRdb's copy holds only in-frame clones and misses some; the assay was immunoSEQ multiplex PCR. This sample has around 97,000 clones; around 73% occur once, and the top ten carry less than 35%. The material sequenced was PBMCs, taken after 12 months of ibrutinib treatment. Receptors originate from a human donor with chronic lymphocytic leukemia. The CDR3 runs from the conserved cysteine through the conserved F or W. D genes are given only for firm matches. Size is stated for part of the rows, as once, few or many counts, or as a class when the clone is expanded.

D | size | length | J | V | CDR3 | DNA
NA | NA | 16 | TRBJ2-2 | TRBV9 | CASSVTEGFSAGELFF | TGTGCCAGCAGCGTAACTGAGGGATTTAGTGCCGGGGAGCTGTTTTTT
TRBD1 | NA | 14 | TRBJ2-2 | TRBV5-1 | CASSGTGYTGELFF | TGCGCCAGCAGCGGGACAGGTTACACCGGGGAGCTGTTTTTT
TRBD2 | NA | 12 | TRBJ2-7 | TRBV28 | CASRGLAYEQYF | TGTGCCAGCAGAGGACTAGCCTACGAGCAGTACTTC
NA | NA | 12 | TRBJ2-5 | TRBV5-5 | CASSLAEETQYF | TGTGCCAGCAGCTTGGCGGAAGAGACCCAGTACTTC
TRBD1 | NA | 14 | TRBJ1-5 | TRBV7-9 | CASSFQDRVQPQHF | TGTGCCAGCAGCTTCCAGGACAGGGTTCAGCCCCAGCATTTT
NA | NA | 15 | TRBJ2-7 | TRBV5-1 | CASSLGGSGSYEQYF | TGCGCCAGCAGCTTGGGGGGCTCCGGCTCCTACGAGCAGTACTTC
NA | NA | 15 | TRBJ2-3 | TRBV5-1 | CASSPGTQPTDTQYF | TGCGCCAGCAGCCCCGGGACCCAGCCCACAGATACGCAGTATTTT
NA | NA | 13 | TRBJ1-1 | TRBV29-1 | CSVEWGRNTEAFF | TGCAGCGTTGAGTGGGGGCGGAACACTGAAGCTTTCTTT
NA | once | 14 | TRBJ2-7 | TRBV18 | CASSPLRDTYEQYF | TGTGCCAGCTCACCCCTCCGGGACACCTACGAGCAGTACTTC
TRBD2 | NA | 14 | TRBJ2-1 | TRBV10-2 | CASSEGLAGMGQFF | TGCGCCAGCAGTGAGGGACTAGCGGGAATGGGGCAGTTCTTC
NA | NA | 12 | TRBJ2-5 | TRBV7-2 | CASSLLGGTQYF | TGTGCCAGCAGCTTACTTGGGGGGACCCAGTACTTC
NA | NA | 14 | TRBJ2-1 | TRBV27 | CASSQVGGSNEQFF | TGTGCCAGCAGTCAGGTGGGGGGATCCAATGAGCAGTTCTTC
TRBD2 | NA | 16 | TRBJ2-2 | TRBV9 | CASSVLAGGQNGELFF | TGTGCCAGCAGCGTACTAGCGGGGGGGCAGAACGGGGAGCTGTTTTTT
TRBD1 | NA | 14 | TRBJ1-4 | TRBV10-3 | CAISGDRGGEKLFF | TGTGCCATCAGCGGCGACAGGGGCGGTGAAAAACTGTTTTTT
NA | NA | 15 | TRBJ2-1 | TRBV9 | CASSLGGSGYNEQFF | TGTGCCAGCAGCCTAGGTGGGAGCGGATACAATGAGCAGTTCTTC
NA | few | 15 | TRBJ1-3 | TRBV6-1 | CASSKTHNSGNTIYF | TGTGCCAGCAGTAAAACACACAACTCTGGAAACACCATATATTTT
NA | NA | 10 | TRBJ2-5 | TRBV29-1 | CSGGGETQYF | TGCAGCGGTGGGGGGGAGACCCAGTACTTC
TRBD1 | few | 14 | TRBJ1-1 | TRBV13 | CASSLGETGSEAFF | TGTGCCAGCAGCTTAGGTGAGACAGGGTCTGAAGCTTTCTTT